This T cell receptor beta chain was sequenced for a study of molecular identifiers for immune sequencing clone quantification. TCRdb passed the PCR reads through MiXCR, listing each CDR3 protein once. This sample has 250,000 to 400,000 distinct CDR3 sequences, with roughly 23% found just once. The ends were cut back, 2 bases at V and 4 bases at J, with 8 bases in the middle. The CDR3 is made up of 13 amino acids. Germline CDR1 and CDR2: MNHEY and SVGAGI. This clonotype was counted ten times or more. The sample taken for sequencing was naive CD8+ T cells from blood, with Jurkat cell RNA spiked in. Subset specified: FACS-sorted CD8+CD4-CCR7+CD45RA+ naive T cells. The TCR was taken from a human donor in good health. Some libraries in this study had Jurkat cell RNA spiked in. This chain uses TRBV6-5 with TRBJ1-1; D call uncertain. CDR3 nucleotides: TGTGCCAGCAGTTACGGGTCGGGCACTGAAGCTTTCTTT. Its protein product is CASSYGSGTEAFF.